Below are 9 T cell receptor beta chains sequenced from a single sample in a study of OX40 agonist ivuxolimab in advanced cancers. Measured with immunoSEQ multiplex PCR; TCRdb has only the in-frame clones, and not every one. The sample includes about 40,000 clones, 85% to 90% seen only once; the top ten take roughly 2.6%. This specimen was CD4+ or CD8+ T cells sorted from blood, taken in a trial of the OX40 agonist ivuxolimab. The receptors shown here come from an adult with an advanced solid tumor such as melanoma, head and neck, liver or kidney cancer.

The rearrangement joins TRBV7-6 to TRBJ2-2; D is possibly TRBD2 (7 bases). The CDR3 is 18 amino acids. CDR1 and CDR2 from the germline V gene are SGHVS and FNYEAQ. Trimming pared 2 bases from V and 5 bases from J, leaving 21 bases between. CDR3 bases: TGTGCCAGCAGCTTAACCCCCCCGTGGGGGGGCGGGACCGGGGAGCTGTTTTTT. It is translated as CASSLTPPWGGGTGELFF.

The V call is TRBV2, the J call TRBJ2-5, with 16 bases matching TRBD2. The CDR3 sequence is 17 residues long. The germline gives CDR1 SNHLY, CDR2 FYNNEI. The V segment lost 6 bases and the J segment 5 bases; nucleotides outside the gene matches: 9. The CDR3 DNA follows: TGTGCCAGCAGACCCGGGACTAGCGGGGGGGCAAGGGAGACCCAGTACTTC. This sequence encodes CASRPGTSGGARETQYF.

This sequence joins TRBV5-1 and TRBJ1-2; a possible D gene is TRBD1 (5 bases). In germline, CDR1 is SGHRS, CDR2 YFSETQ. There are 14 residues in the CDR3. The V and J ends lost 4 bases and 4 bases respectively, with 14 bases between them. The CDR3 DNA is TGCGCCAGCAGCGTATCCGGGGCCTCCTATGGCTACACCTTC. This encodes CASSVSGASYGYTF.

CDR3 sequence (DNA): TGTGCCAGCAGCTGGGACACCGATCAGGCCTACGAGCAGTACTTC. Amino acids: CASSWDTDQAYEQYF. The chain uses TRBV5-6 and TRBJ2-7; TRBD1 is a possible D gene (6 bases). CDR1 and CDR2 (germline): SGHDT, YYEEEE. V was shortened by 3 bases and J by 2 bases, with 15 bases between the two germline ends. The CDR3 spans 15 residues.

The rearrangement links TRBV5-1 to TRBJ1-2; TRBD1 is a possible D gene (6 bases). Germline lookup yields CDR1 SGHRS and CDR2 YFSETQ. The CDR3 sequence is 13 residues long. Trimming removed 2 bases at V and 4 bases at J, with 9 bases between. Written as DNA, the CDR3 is TGCGCCAGCAGCTTTACAGGGAGCTATGGCTACACCTTC. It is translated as CASSFTGSYGYTF.

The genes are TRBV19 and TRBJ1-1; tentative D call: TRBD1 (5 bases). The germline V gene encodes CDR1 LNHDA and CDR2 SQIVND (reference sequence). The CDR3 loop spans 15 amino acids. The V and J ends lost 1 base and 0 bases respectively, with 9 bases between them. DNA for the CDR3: TGTGCCAGTAGTATAGGTAGACAGATGAACACTGAAGCTTTCTTT. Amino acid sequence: CASSIGRQMNTEAFF.

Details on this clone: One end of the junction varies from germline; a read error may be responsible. CDR3 residues: CASSLGTTGEAFF. The CDR3 region has the DNA TGTGCCAGCAGTTTAGGGACTACAGGTGAAGCTTTCTTT. This sequence joins TRBV7-9 and TRBJ1-1; the D gene is possibly TRBD1 (5 bases). This CDR3 has 13 residues. Germline V gene sequence: CDR1 SEHNR, CDR2 FQNEAQ (reference sequence).

CDR3 coding DNA: TGTGCCAGCCTCGGGGGGGGAAACACCGGGGAGCTGTTTTTT. Translated, it gives CASLGGGNTGELFF. The V call is TRBV28, the J call TRBJ2-2; TRBD2 agrees at 8 bases. The ends lost 8 bases at V and 2 bases at J; junction bases unmatched: 4. This CDR3 has 14 amino acids. Germline V CDR1 and CDR2: MDHEN, SYDVKM.

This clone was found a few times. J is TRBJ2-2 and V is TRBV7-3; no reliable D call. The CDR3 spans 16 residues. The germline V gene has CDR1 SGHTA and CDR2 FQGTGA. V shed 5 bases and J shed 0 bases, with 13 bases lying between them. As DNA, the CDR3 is TGTGCCAGCAGCACCCGGGCTACGGCGAACACCGGGGAGCTGTTTTTT. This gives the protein CASSTRATANTGELFF.